The clone carrying this T cell receptor beta chain was seen more than once but under ten times. Its antigen remains unidentified. Sorted populations all had greater than 98% purity. The trim removed 11 bases at V and 3 bases at J, leaving 6 bases unmatched. CDR3 size: 13 residues. CDR1 and CDR2 from the germline V gene are SNHLY and FYNNEI. These data originate in a study of beta chain features in type 1 diabetes. At the level of the study: Patients looked much like healthy donors when it came to age, gender and cell yields. Investigators examined nearly 110,000,000 sorted cells across all samples.

Study results and limitations: In comparison with healthy donors, patients had naive, central memory and Treg TCRB repertoires that appeared more similar.

Expressed TCRB transcripts were sequenced because the isolated RNA had all been reverse transcribed beforehand. Libraries were prepared by immunoSEQ multiplex PCR; TCRdb keeps only in-frame clonotypes and omits some of them. The sample includes some 140,000 clones, about 8.7% of them seen just once. The origin of this receptor is a man younger than 35 in good health. Sequenced material: central memory CD4+ T cells from blood. This rearrangement joins TRBV2 to TRBJ1-4; 7 bases map to TRBD1. In DNA form, the CDR3 reads TGTGCCGGTCAGGACAGGCCTAATGAAAAACTGTTTTTT. It is translated as CAGQDRPNEKLFF.